The 20 T cell receptor beta chains given below trace back to one sample, sequenced in a study of blood T cell repertoires in COVID-19. Profiled with immunoSEQ multiplex PCR; TCRdb holds only in-frame clones, not every one. The repertoire holds around 270,000 clones, approximately 83% seen once, with 3.5% to 4.5% in the top ten. Material: PBMCs or T cells enriched from blood (not recorded which). The receptors derive from a woman aged 25 to 45 who had recovered from COVID-19.

The chain uses TRBV6-1 and TRBJ2-3; 9 bases map to TRBD2. With 0 bases clipped from V and 4 bases from J, the junction kept 11 bases outside the gene matches. Germline lookup yields CDR1 MNHNS and CDR2 SASEGT. The CDR3 sequence is 18 residues long. CDR3 protein: CASSEALPAGGLPDTQYF. The CDR3 nucleotides are TGTGCCAGCAGTGAAGCGCTTCCAGCGGGAGGCTTGCCAGATACGCAGTATTTT.

The chain uses TRBV11-2 and TRBJ1-1, with D perhaps matching TRBD1 (5 bases). V was shortened by 1 base and J by 5 bases, with 8 bases between the two germline ends. CDR3 length: 13 amino acids. Germline-derived CDR1 and CDR2 are SGHAT and FQNNGV. The CDR3 loop reads CASSLVRGTEAFF. The CDR3 region has the DNA TGTGCCAGCAGCTTAGTTCGGGGGACTGAAGCTTTCTTT.

The chain has TRBV6-4 and TRBJ2-2; 8 bases are shared with TRBD1. The CDR3 extends over 14 amino acids. CDR1 and CDR2 (germline): MRHNA, SNTAGT. Trimming at V came to 6 bases and at J to 5 bases, leaving 5 bases not matched to a gene. In DNA form, the CDR3 reads TGTGCCAGCAGCCCGACAGGGGAGACCGGGGAGCTGTTTTTT. This sequence encodes CASSPTGETGELFF.

V gene TRBV30 combines with J gene TRBJ1-1; 7 bases agree with TRBD1. The CDR3 spans 14 residues. V lost 6 bases and J lost 0; bases outside the gene matches: 7. Germline CDR1 GTSNPN, CDR2 SVGIG (reference sequence). The CDR3 bases are TGTGCCTGCCCAAAGGGACAGTTGAACACTGAAGCTTTCTTT. Its protein product is CACPKGQLNTEAFF. Together with reference TRBV30 and TRBJ1-1, the CDR3 gives the full variable domain: SQTIHQWPATLVQPVGSPLSLECTVEGTSNPNLYWYRQAAGRGLQLLFYSVGIGQISSEVPQNLSASRPQDRQFILSSKKLLLSDSGFYLCACPKGQLNTEAFFGQGTRLTVV.

The chain links TRBV9 to TRBJ2-5, with 9 bases matching TRBD1. Germline CDR1 and CDR2: SGDLS and YYNGEE. The CDR3 has 14 residues. V shed 4 bases, J shed 5 bases, and the junction held 6 bases outside the gene matches. The CDR3 protein is CASSPQTGGETQYF. The CDR3 DNA follows: TGTGCCAGCAGCCCCCAGACAGGGGGGGAGACCCAGTACTTC.

The chain recombines TRBV28 with TRBJ2-5, with 8 bases matching TRBD2. Germline loops: CDR1 MDHEN, CDR2 SYDVKM. The CDR3 is made up of 17 amino acids. Germline trimming cut 3 bases from V and 1 base from J; bases unmatched to any gene: 10. CDR3 bases: TGTGCCAGCAGTTTGTTGGTAAGCGGGAGAGTCCAAGAGACCCAGTACTTC. Protein: CASSLLVSGRVQETQYF.

J is TRBJ1-2 and V is TRBV4-1; 10 bases match TRBD1. The V and J ends lost 6 bases and 4 bases, in that order; junction bases with no gene match: 8. CDR1 is MGHRA, CDR2 YSYEKL, per germline. This CDR3 has 15 amino acids. This CDR3 is CASRAGTGAGYGYTF. The CDR3 region has the DNA TGCGCCAGCAGGGCCGGGACAGGGGCGGGCTATGGCTACACCTTC.

The rearrangement uses TRBV20-1 and TRBJ2-5; tentative D call: TRBD2 (5 bases). The V gene lost 3 bases and the J gene lost 1 base, with 18 bases spanning the gap. Germline values: CDR1 DFQATT, CDR2 SNEGSKA (reference sequence). This CDR3 has 16 amino acids. DNA of the CDR3: TGCAGTGCTAGTTTTCCGCGCGGGCTAACCCAAGAGACCCAGTACTTC. As protein: CSASFPRGLTQETQYF.

The CDR3 bases are TGTGCCAGCAGGAAAGGAGGGTCCGAGCAGTACTTC. The encoded protein is CASRKGGSEQYF. This chain links TRBV28 with TRBJ2-7, with a tentative D call TRBD2 (6 bases). CDR1 and CDR2 (germline): MDHEN, SYDVKM. Deletions cut 6 bases from V and 6 bases from J, with 12 bases between. This CDR3 is 12 amino acids long. The full variable domain, rest sourced from reference TRBV28 and TRBJ2-7, is DVKVTQSSRYLVKRTGEKVFLECVQDMDHENMFWYRQDPGLGLRLIYFSYDVKMKEKGDIPEGYSVSREKKERFSLILESASTNQTSMYLCASRKGGSEQYFGPGTRLTVT.

The genes are TRBV6-1 and TRBJ2-7; 9 bases agree with TRBD1. The CDR3 length is 16 residues. V lost 4 bases to trimming and J lost 1 base; unmatched junction nucleotides: 8. CDR1 and CDR2 from the germline V gene are MNHNS and SASEGT. In nucleotides, the CDR3 is TGTGCCAGCAGTGTAGCCGGGACAGGGAAATCCTACGAGCAGTACTTC. Protein sequence: CASSVAGTGKSYEQYF.

The chain carries TRBV28 and TRBJ1-1; D is ambiguous. V was cut by 8 bases and J by 0 bases, with 10 bases left in between. This CDR3 is built from 13 residues. Germline CDR1 MDHEN, CDR2 SYDVKM. The CDR3 is CASRGTVNTEAFF. In DNA form, the CDR3 reads TGTGCCAGCCGGGGTACTGTGAACACTGAAGCTTTCTTT.

This clone was found once. DNA of the CDR3: TGTGCCAGCAGGAACAGGGGAGACACAGATACGCAGTATTTT. Its translation: CASRNRGDTDTQYF. The V call is TRBV2, the J call TRBJ2-3; 7 nucleotides match TRBD1. Germline V gives CDR1 SNHLY, CDR2 FYNNEI. The CDR3 runs 14 residues. Unmatched junction bases numbered 5, after V lost 6 bases and J lost 2 bases.

This rearrangement joins TRBV28 to TRBJ2-3; perhaps TRBD1 as D (6 bases). This CDR3 region has 14 residues. Germline V gene sequence: CDR1 MDHEN, CDR2 SYDVKM. The V end lost 5 bases, the J end lost 2 bases, and 11 bases lay between the germline ends. CDR3: CASSVGTLTDTQYF. The CDR3, as DNA: TGTGCCAGCAGTGTCGGGACACTCACAGATACGCAGTATTTT.

The V call is TRBV7-9, the J call TRBJ1-2; 7 bases fit TRBD1. There are 14 residues in the CDR3. Germline V gene data show CDR1 as SEHNR and CDR2 as FQNEAQ (reference sequence). The V and J ends lost 1 base and 8 bases, in that order; junction bases with no gene match: 7. The CDR3: CASSLEVQGHGYTF. As DNA, the CDR3 is TGTGCCAGCAGCTTAGAAGTACAGGGGCACGGCTACACCTTC.

This chain connects TRBV6-2 or TRBV6-3 to TRBJ1-1, with 7 positions matching TRBD1. Trimming cost V 0 bases and J 8 bases; bases outside gene matches: 3. The CDR3 contains 13 residues. The germline V gene encodes CDR1 MNHEY and CDR2 SVGEGT. The CDR3 spells CASSYSLDREAFF. The CDR3 nucleotides are TGTGCCAGCAGTTACTCCTTGGACAGGGAAGCTTTCTTT.

This clone occurred many times. The chain links TRBV2 to TRBJ2-2; TRBD1 matches 9 bases. With 8 bases clipped from V and 2 bases from J, the junction kept 6 bases outside the gene matches. Germline V gene sequence: CDR1 SNHLY, CDR2 FYNNEI. The CDR3 is 15 amino acids. CDR3 loop: CASGGTGRNTGELFF. CDR3 DNA sequence: TGTGCCAGCGGAGGGACAGGGCGTAACACCGGGGAGCTGTTTTTT.

This chain links TRBV9 with TRBJ2-3; TRBD1 matches 10 bases. CDR3 length equals 18 residues. Trimming at V came to 4 bases and at J to 6 bases, leaving 17 bases not matched to a gene. The germline V gene has CDR1 SGDLS and CDR2 YYNGEE. CDR3 nucleotides: TGTGCCAGCAGCTCCCTCCGACCGGGACAGGGGATCTCCGATACGCAGTATTTT. Translation gives CASSSLRPGQGISDTQYF.

J is TRBJ2-1 and V is TRBV5-1, with D possibly matching TRBD1 (5 bases). The CDR3 loop spans 12 amino acids. The ends were cut back, 1 base at V and 7 bases at J, with 6 bases in the middle. Looked up from germline, CDR1 is SGHRS and CDR2 is YFSETQ. This chain's CDR3 is CASSLSGNEQFF. The DNA of the CDR3 is TGCGCCAGCAGCTTGTCAGGGAATGAGCAGTTCTTC.

V is TRBV12-3 or TRBV12-4 and J is TRBJ2-7; D is unresolved. The CDR3 totals 12 residues. V lost 5 bases, J lost 0 bases, and 5 bases lay in between. The DNA of the CDR3 is TGTGCCAGCAGTCGCAGCTCCTACGAGCAGTACTTC. This codes for CASSRSSYEQYF.

V gene TRBV6-5 combines with J gene TRBJ2-3; D possibly corresponds to TRBD2 (5 bases). CDR1 is MNHEY, CDR2 SVGAGI, per germline. The CDR3 has 12 amino acids. With 6 bases removed from V and 10 bases from J, the gap between germline ends came to 14 bases. CDR3 region: CASRATSDAQYF. CDR3 bases: TGTGCCAGCAGAGCTACTAGTGATGCGCAGTATTTT.